These T cell receptor beta chains were read from a single sample in a study of CXCR3-negative and CXCR3-positive naive CD8 T cells. TCRdb re-called the 5' RACE reads; one entry per CDR3 protein, DNA not given. The clone table shows approximately 6,100 distinct CDR3 sequences, with the ten largest holding under 2.5%. The material sequenced was naive CXCR3+ CD8+ T cells from blood. These receptors came from a human donor in good health. Some clones in this sample may be carry-over from other donors' samples. Each CDR3 is given with its conserved first and last residue. Not all rows give a size; the values are once, few, many and, for expanded clones, a class.

TRBV20-1,medium-sized,TRBJ2-7,CSARVPTGGYEQYF
TRBV7-8,medium-sized,TRBJ2-5,CASSSGTQETQYF
TRBV7-2,.,TRBJ1-1,CASSFVSTEAFF
TRBV7-2,medium-sized,TRBJ2-3,CASSLELAGGTDTQYF
TRBV19,.,TRBJ2-7,CASSTGGRYEQYF
TRBV7-2,.,TRBJ1-2,CASSSLGQGGGYTF
TRBV12-3/TRBV12-4,.,TRBJ1-1,CASSPTRNTEAFF
TRBV7-2,medium-sized,TRBJ1-2,CASSYPQGVYYGYTF
TRBV6-1,.,TRBJ2-6,CASSEQTASGANVLTF
TRBV13,.,TRBJ2-7,CASSLSSGPTPLEQYF
TRBV29-1,medium-sized,TRBJ2-1,CSVEDREGYNEQFF
TRBV29-1,medium-sized,TRBJ2-1,CSVDSYGGRARNEQFF
TRBV6-2/TRBV6-3,.,TRBJ2-7,CASSYGSDSSYEQYF
TRBV29-1,medium-sized,TRBJ2-5,CSVYGGIVETQYF
TRBV15,.,TRBJ1-2,CATSRKDMNYGYTF
TRBV3-1,.,TRBJ2-1,CASSQSGDNEQFF